The clone carrying this T cell receptor beta chain was observed a single time. Its antigen is currently unknown. Germline values: CDR1 DFQATT, CDR2 SNEGSKA (reference sequence). The V gene lost 0 bases and the J gene lost 2 bases, with 14 bases spanning the gap. This CDR3 is 15 amino acids long. These data originate in a study of regulatory T cells in long-lasting Graves disease. The overall study: Persistent cases took antithyroid drugs over 5 years and stayed TSH receptor antibody positive. Findings and caveats of the study: Persistent Graves' patients showed a TCR diversity that was lower than that of newly diagnosed ones. Only peripheral blood was studied, not thyroid tissue.

Time point in this sample: persistent/refractory GD, antithyroid drugs over 5 years with positive TRAb. Generation of the TCR library employed RNA extracted from PBMCs. With iRepertoire HTBI primers and Arm-PCR of CDR3 regions, TCR beta libraries were built. Using its own MiXCR run on the multiplex PCR reads, TCRdb lists one record per CDR3 protein. The sample has fewer than 550,000 distinct CDR3 sequences; under 25% are singletons. This TCR was recovered from a female donor with Graves disease. The gene calls are TRBV20-1 and TRBJ2-7, with D possibly being TRBD1 (6 bases). The sample consisted of peripheral blood mononuclear cells (PBMCs), taken when the disease was refractory, from a patient treated with antithyroid drugs. CDR3 bases: TGCAGTGCTAGAGATCTTTCGAAGGGGGCCTACGAGCAGTACTTC. Its protein is CSARDLSKGAYEQYF.